The TCR beta chain under discussion was sequenced for a study of blood T cell repertoires in COVID-19. Measured with immunoSEQ multiplex PCR; TCRdb has only the in-frame clones, and not every one. This sample has tens of thousands of clones, with roughly 79% found just once. The sequenced material came from peripheral blood. The receptor was isolated from a human donor in a cohort sampled during active COVID-19.

CDR3 in DNA: TGTGCCAGCAGTGTAGCGGGGGGAAGCTCCTACGAGCAGTACTTC. Its protein product is CASSVAGGSSYEQYF. The chain combines TRBV2 with TRBJ2-7, with 10 positions matching TRBD2. Germline V gene sequence: CDR1 SNHLY, CDR2 FYNNEI. The CDR3 spans 15 residues. V shed 4 bases, J shed 0 bases, and the junction held 3 bases outside the gene matches.